Presented here are 32 T cell receptor beta chains from one specimen sequenced in a study of blood T cell repertoires in COVID-19. TCRdb's table, derived via immunoSEQ multiplex PCR, lists solely in-frame clones and lacks some. The sample yields 26,000 or so clones, roughly nine tenths seen once. What was sequenced was peripheral blood. These receptors were taken from a human donor with active COVID-19. The donor label of this sample is uncertain.

The chain uses TRBV28 and TRBJ2-7; D perhaps matches TRBD1 (6 bases). V lost 3 bases, J lost 2 bases, and 14 bases lay in between. This CDR3 has 15 residues. Germline values: CDR1 MDHEN, CDR2 SYDVKM. CDR3 nucleotide sequence: TGTGCCAGCAGTTTTGGGGGCGGTAGGGCCTACGAGCAGTACTTC. Protein: CASSFGGGRAYEQYF.

The chain carries TRBV2 and TRBJ2-7; no clear D. Germline CDR1 SNHLY, CDR2 FYNNEI. Trimming left V 3 bases short and J 9 bases short, with 9 bases between. The CDR3 sequence is 11 residues long. For the CDR3, the DNA is TGTGCCAGCAGTGAGCAGTCCCGGCAGTACTTC. Its translation is CASSEQSRQYF.

The rearrangement uses TRBV5-1 and TRBJ1-2, with 8 bases lining up with TRBD1. Per germline, CDR1 SGHRS and CDR2 YFSETQ. J was trimmed by 4 bases and V by 3 bases; bases with no gene match: 2. CDR3 length equals 13 residues. CDR3 protein: CASSSGQGYGYTF. The CDR3 DNA reads TGCGCCAGCAGCTCAGGACAGGGCTATGGCTACACCTTC. Based on the CDR3 plus reference TRBV5-1 and TRBJ1-2, the full variable domain is KAGVTQTPRYLIKTRGQQVTLSCSPISGHRSVSWYQQTPGQGLQFLFEYFSETQRNKGNFPGRFSGRQFSNSRSEMNVSTLELGDSALYLCASSSGQGYGYTFGSGTRLTVV.

V gene TRBV24-1 combines with J gene TRBJ2-3; possibly TRBD1 for D (6 bases). Looked up from germline, CDR1 is KGHDR and CDR2 is SFDVKD. There are 14 residues in the CDR3. V lost 4 bases to trimming and J lost 4 bases, with 11 bases between them. CDR3 residues: CATSERPGADTQYF. The CDR3 nucleotides read TGTGCCACCAGTGAACGGCCAGGGGCAGATACGCAGTATTTT.

The gene calls are TRBV6-2 or TRBV6-3 and TRBJ2-4; 12 nucleotides match TRBD1. Germline assignment: CDR1 MNHEY and CDR2 SVGEGT. The V segment lost 2 bases and the J segment 6 bases; nucleotides outside the gene matches: 5. The CDR3 runs to 16 residues. The CDR3 sequence is CASSYEPGQGANIQYF. Written as DNA, the CDR3 is TGTGCCAGCAGTTACGAGCCGGGACAGGGGGCAAACATTCAGTACTTC.

The J gene is TRBJ1-6, the V gene TRBV5-3; 11 nucleotides line up with TRBD1. TRBV5-3 is an ORF, and what it does is uncertain. The CDR3 runs to 16 residues. The V and J ends lost 3 bases and 10 bases, in that order; junction bases with no gene match: 9. The CDR3 DNA sequence: TGTGCCAGAAGCTGTGATGGGACAGGGGGTCGATCACCCCTCCACTTT. It is translated as CARSCDGTGGRSPLHF.

The chain links TRBV5-1 to TRBJ1-2; 9 bases map to TRBD1. CDR3 length: 13 amino acids. V gave up 3 bases and J gave up 6 bases; unmatched junction bases: 3. CDR1 is SGHRS, CDR2 YFSETQ, per germline. This CDR3 reads CASSYGTGNGYTF. The CDR3 region has the DNA TGCGCCAGCAGCTACGGGACAGGGAATGGCTACACCTTC.

V and J are TRBV11-2 and TRBJ2-3, with TRBD1 matching over 7 bases. Germline CDR1 SGHAT, CDR2 FQNNGV. The V gene end was trimmed by 5 bases and the J gene end by 0 bases; junction bases not matched to a gene: 8. CDR3 length equals 16 residues. The CDR3 coding sequence is TGTGCCAGCAGCGTATTGGGACAGTCTAGCACAGATACGCAGTATTTT. As protein: CASSVLGQSSTDTQYF.

The CDR3 bases are TGTGCCAGCAGCACATCCGGGACAGGGGGCCACGAGCAGTACTTC. Translating it yields CASSTSGTGGHEQYF. The chain has TRBV11-2 and TRBJ2-7; 12 positions match TRBD1. The J segment lost 5 bases and the V segment lost 5 bases, leaving 7 bases of the junction unmatched. The CDR3 loop spans 15 amino acids. Germline values: CDR1 SGHAT, CDR2 FQNNGV.

This clone was detected once. This rearrangement joins TRBV28 to TRBJ1-5, with D possibly being TRBD1 (5 bases). From germline, CDR1 is MDHEN and CDR2 SYDVKM. This CDR3 has 16 residues. V lost 4 bases and J lost 7, with 20 bases in between. CDR3 protein: CASSSQSQGSRQPQHF. The CDR3 bases are TGTGCCAGCAGTTCACAATCTCAGGGATCCAGGCAGCCCCAGCATTTT. Full variable domain (remainder filled in from reference TRBV28 and TRBJ1-5): DVKVTQSSRYLVKRTGEKVFLECVQDMDHENMFWYRQDPGLGLRLIYFSYDVKMKEKGDIPEGYSVSREKKERFSLILESASTNQTSMYLCASSSQSQGSRQPQHFGDGTRLSIL.

The V call is TRBV13, the J call TRBJ1-1; 7 nucleotides line up with TRBD1. Trimming at V came to 5 bases and at J to 3 bases, leaving 9 bases not matched to a gene. The CDR3 totals 15 residues. Germline V CDR1 and CDR2: PRHDT, FYEKMQ (reference sequence). The DNA of the CDR3 is TGTGCCAGCAGCCAATCCCAGGGGGGATACACTGAAGCTTTCTTT. This codes for CASSQSQGGYTEAFF.

The chain carries TRBV20-1 and TRBJ1-6; D uncertain. The CDR3 has 13 residues. With 3 bases removed from V and 8 bases from J, the gap between germline ends came to 11 bases. In germline, CDR1 is DFQATT, CDR2 SNEGSKA (reference sequence). CDR3: CSASGPRDSPLHF. Written as DNA, the CDR3 is TGCAGTGCTAGTGGTCCGAGGGATTCACCCCTCCACTTT.

CDR3 loop: CASSQVRGYEQYF. In nucleotides, the CDR3 is TGCGCCAGCAGCCAAGTACGGGGATACGAGCAGTACTTC. The rearrangement uses TRBV4-1 and TRBJ2-7; possibly TRBD2 for D (5 bases). Germline V gene lookup returns CDR1 MGHRA and CDR2 YSYEKL. Trimming took 1 base from V and 4 from J, leaving 8 bases between them. The CDR3 has 13 residues.

The chain uses TRBV9 and TRBJ1-2, with a weak D call TRBD1 (5 bases). The V gene's germline CDR1 is SGDLS and CDR2 YYNGEE. This CDR3 spans 11 amino acids. Trimming removed 3 bases from V and 14 bases from J, with 14 bases in between. Here the CDR3 DNA reads TGTGCCAGCAGCGGGCTCCGGGGGTGGACCTTC. It specifies CASSGLRGWTF.

The J gene is TRBJ1-4, the V gene TRBV5-6, with D possibly matching TRBD1 (6 bases). The CDR3 runs 15 residues. Per the germline V gene, CDR1 is SGHDT and CDR2 is YYEEEE. V was trimmed by 3 bases and J by 0 bases, leaving 9 bases between them. The CDR3 region has the DNA TGTGCCAGCAGCTGGAACAGGGCAACTAATGAAAAACTGTTTTTT. Protein sequence: CASSWNRATNEKLFF.

The V call is TRBV3-1 (or the pseudogene TRBV3-2), the J call TRBJ1-1, with TRBD1 identical over 12 bases. Per the germline V gene, CDR1 is LGHDT and CDR2 is YNNKEL (reference sequence). V was pared by 0 bases and J by 6 bases, with 8 bases of the junction left unmatched. This CDR3 has 17 amino acids. CDR3 coding DNA: TGTGCCAGCAGCCAAGAGGGGGACAGGGGGCGCGTGGCTGAAGCTTTCTTT. Its protein product is CASSQEGDRGRVAEAFF.

This clone occurred once. The rearrangement joins TRBV10-2 to TRBJ1-5; 8 positions match TRBD1. J gave up 6 bases and V 3 bases, and 4 bases lay outside the gene matches. Germline CDR1 WSHSY, CDR2 SAAADI. The CDR3 has 14 amino acids. CDR3 DNA: TGCGCCAGCAGTGATGACAGGGGCGGTCAGCCCCAGCATTTT. It is translated as CASSDDRGGQPQHF.

The chain employs TRBV19 and TRBJ2-7; D perhaps matches TRBD1 (6 bases). Germline V gene data show CDR1 as LNHDA and CDR2 as SQIVND (reference sequence). The CDR3 sequence is 14 residues long. V shed 4 bases and J shed 3 bases, with 13 bases lying between them. CDR3 nucleotide sequence: TGTGCCAGTAGTACACCGGGACAACACTACGAGCAGTACTTC. Its protein product is CASSTPGQHYEQYF.

J is TRBJ2-1 and V is TRBV28, with 8 bases lining up with TRBD2. Germline-derived CDR1 and CDR2 are MDHEN and SYDVKM. With 6 bases clipped from V and 4 bases from J, the junction kept 11 bases outside the gene matches. This CDR3 is 16 amino acids long. DNA for the CDR3: TGTGCCAGCAGCAGTCAGCGGGAGAAGGGGTACAATGAGCAGTTCTTC. Amino acid sequence: CASSSQREKGYNEQFF. The full variable domain, in which reference TRBV28 and TRBJ2-1 provide the parts outside the CDR3, is DVKVTQSSRYLVKRTGEKVFLECVQDMDHENMFWYRQDPGLGLRLIYFSYDVKMKEKGDIPEGYSVSREKKERFSLILESASTNQTSMYLCASSSQREKGYNEQFFGPGTRLTVL.

This rearrangement joins TRBV4-2 to TRBJ2-2; possible D gene TRBD2, 6 bases. From germline, CDR1 is LGHNA and CDR2 YNFKEQ. V lost 0 bases to trimming and J lost 1 base, with 12 bases between them. The CDR3 spans 17 residues. The CDR3 DNA reads as TGTGCCAGCAGCCAAGACTCCGGGAGTTTGAACACCGGGGAGCTGTTTTTT. Translated, it gives CASSQDSGSLNTGELFF.

V is TRBV6-5 and J is TRBJ2-7, with 13 positions matching TRBD2. In germline, CDR1 is MNHEY, CDR2 SVGAGI. J was trimmed by 6 bases and V by 7 bases; bases with no gene match: 6. The CDR3 is made up of 14 amino acids. The CDR3 here is CASTRGLAGAEQYF. The CDR3 DNA reads as TGTGCCAGCACCCGCGGACTAGCGGGGGCCGAGCAGTACTTC.

The CDR3 DNA follows: TGCGCCAGCAGCTTAGGAGCGGGGGATGAGCAGTTCTTC. Translation gives CASSLGAGDEQFF. V usage is TRBV5-1 and J usage is TRBJ2-1; 8 positions match TRBD2. CDR1 and CDR2 from the germline V gene are SGHRS and YFSETQ. V shed 2 bases and J 8 bases; nucleotides not matched to a gene: 3. This CDR3 has 13 amino acids.

The chain employs TRBV4-2 and TRBJ2-6; weak D call: TRBD1 (6 bases). Trimming took off 6 bases at V and 2 bases at J, with 11 bases between the two ends. This CDR3 region has 15 residues. Per germline, CDR1 LGHNA and CDR2 YNFKEQ. As DNA, the CDR3 is TGTGCCAGCAGACCTACAGGGACTGGGGCCAACGTCCTGACTTTC. The encoded protein is CASRPTGTGANVLTF.

The chain uses TRBV4-2 and TRBJ2-7; 12 bases map to TRBD1. In germline, CDR1 is LGHNA, CDR2 YNFKEQ. V lost 3 bases and J lost 3; bases outside the gene matches: 3. The CDR3 covers 15 residues. CDR3 in DNA: TGTGCCAGCAGCCATGGGACAGGGGGCTTCTACGAGCAGTACTTC. Translation: CASSHGTGGFYEQYF.

This chain links TRBV5-4 with TRBJ2-1; 12 bases align to TRBD2. The V segment lost 4 bases and the J segment 9 bases; nucleotides outside the gene matches: 11. Germline loops: CDR1 SGHNT, CDR2 YYREEE (reference sequence). This CDR3 comprises 16 residues. CDR3 protein: CASSKGLAGTPAEQFF. The CDR3 DNA follows: TGTGCCAGCAGCAAAGGACTAGCGGGGACTCCGGCTGAGCAGTTCTTC.

J is TRBJ1-6 and V is TRBV4-3; D uncertain. The CDR3 has 16 residues. V lost 3 bases to trimming and J lost 0 bases, with 9 bases between them. Germline V gene lookup returns CDR1 LGHNA and CDR2 YSLEER. In DNA, the CDR3 is TGCGCCAGCAGCCAGTTAGGGAGCTCCTATAATTCACCCCTCCACTTT. This encodes CASSQLGSSYNSPLHF.

The chain combines TRBV3-1 (or the pseudogene TRBV3-2) with TRBJ2-1; D not resolved. The V end lost 1 base, the J end lost 0 bases, and 10 bases lay between the germline ends. The CDR3 runs to 16 residues. Germline values: CDR1 LGHDT, CDR2 YNNKEL (reference sequence). The CDR3 loop is CASSQGAISSYNEQFF. In DNA, the CDR3 is TGTGCCAGCAGCCAAGGAGCCATTAGCTCCTACAATGAGCAGTTCTTC.

The count of this clone is one. The J gene is TRBJ2-5, the V gene TRBV12-3 or TRBV12-4; 9 nucleotides line up with TRBD1. The CDR3 sequence is 13 residues long. The junction had 3 bases not matched to a gene; V was cut back by 5 bases and J by 5 bases. Here the CDR3 DNA reads TGTGCCAGCAGTACAGGGGGCGGCGAGACCCAGTACTTC. It specifies CASSTGGGETQYF.

The J gene is TRBJ2-4, the V gene TRBV19, with 7 positions matching TRBD1. The junction had 11 bases not matched to a gene; V was cut back by 5 bases and J by 1 base. Germline V gives CDR1 LNHDA, CDR2 SQIVND (reference sequence). The CDR3 length is 17 residues. Written as DNA, the CDR3 is TGTGCCAGTAGTCTCCCGACAGGGCTGCAGGCCAAAAACATTCAGTACTTC. Translating it yields CASSLPTGLQAKNIQYF. The whole variable domain, remainder taken from reference TRBV19 and TRBJ2-4, is DGGITQSPKYLFRKEGQNVTLSCEQNLNHDAMYWYRQDPGQGLRLIYYSQIVNDFQKGDIAEGYSVSREKKESFPLTVTSAQKNPTAFYLCASSLPTGLQAKNIQYFGAGTRLSVL.

The chain employs TRBV28 and TRBJ2-7; D unresolved. This CDR3 is 16 amino acids long. Germline-derived CDR1 and CDR2 are MDHEN and SYDVKM. Trimming removed 4 bases at V and 0 bases at J, with 16 bases between. The CDR3: CASSWNFDTLSYEQYF. The CDR3 DNA sequence: TGTGCCAGCAGTTGGAACTTTGACACACTCTCCTACGAGCAGTACTTC.

J is TRBJ2-7 and V is TRBV6-5, with 9 bases lining up with TRBD1. CDR1 is MNHEY and CDR2 is SVGAGI in the germline V gene. V was clipped by 8 bases and J by 3 bases; unmatched bases: 8. CDR3 length: 14 amino acids. In nucleotides, the CDR3 is TGTGCCAGCCGCCGGGACAGGGTTCTCTACGAGCAGTACTTC. Translating gives CASRRDRVLYEQYF.

V gene TRBV19 combines with J gene TRBJ1-5; D is unclear. CDR3 length: 14 amino acids. Trimming stripped 11 bases from V and 0 bases from J, with 14 bases between. Germline V CDR1 and CDR2: LNHDA, SQIVND (reference sequence). The chain's CDR3 is CASTEGYSNQPQHF. CDR3 DNA sequence: TGTGCCTCAACGGAGGGTTATAGCAATCAGCCCCAGCATTTT.